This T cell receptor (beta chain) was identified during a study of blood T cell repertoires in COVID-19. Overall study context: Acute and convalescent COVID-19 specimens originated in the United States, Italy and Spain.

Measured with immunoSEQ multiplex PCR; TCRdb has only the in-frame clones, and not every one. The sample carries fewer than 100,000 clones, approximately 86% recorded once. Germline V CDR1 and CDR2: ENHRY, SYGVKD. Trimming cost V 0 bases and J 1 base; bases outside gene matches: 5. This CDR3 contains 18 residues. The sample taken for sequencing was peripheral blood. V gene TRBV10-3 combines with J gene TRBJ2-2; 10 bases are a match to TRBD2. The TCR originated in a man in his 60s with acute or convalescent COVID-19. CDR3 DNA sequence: TGTGCCATCAGTGAGTCCGTAGCGGGGGGATTGAACACCGGGGAGCTGTTTTTT. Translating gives CAISESVAGGLNTGELFF.